One and the same sample provided the 4 T cell receptor beta chains below, sequenced in a study of blood T cells in healthy people across ages. Primers used in a second PCR of about 6 to 11 cycles were a sample-barcoded 5' primer and a J-beta primer mix. TCRdb itself ran the 5' RACE reads through MiXCR, one entry per CDR3 protein. The profile covers 250,000 to 300,000 distinct CDR3 sequences, with 27% appearing a single time and approximately 29% taken by the ten largest. Sequencing was done on a sample of blood. These receptors were collected from a woman between 65 and 79 years old in good health.

V and J are TRBV28 and TRBJ1-1; TRBD1 matches 8 bases. With 6 bases clipped from V and 7 bases from J, the junction kept 7 bases outside the gene matches. The germline gives CDR1 MDHEN, CDR2 SYDVKM. The CDR3 length is 13 residues. CDR3 sequence (DNA): TGTGCCAGCAGATTACAGGGGGATGGTGAAGCTTTCTTT. Protein: CASRLQGDGEAFF.

The chain combines TRBV4-1 with TRBJ1-3; D gene unclear. Trimming took 2 bases from V and 4 from J, leaving 3 bases between them. CDR3 length equals 12 residues. The V gene's germline CDR1 is MGHRA and CDR2 YSYEKL. CDR3 sequence reads: CASSQSGNTIYF. The CDR3 DNA is TGCGCCAGCAGCCAATCCGGAAACACCATATATTTT.

This clonotype was seen more than once but under ten times. This chain uses TRBV27 with TRBJ2-5; TRBD2 matches 7 bases. Trimming removed 0 bases from V and 5 bases from J; junction bases left unmatched: 3. Per the germline V gene, CDR1 is MNHEY and CDR2 is SMNVEV (reference sequence). The CDR3 is made up of 14 amino acids. CDR3: CASSLSGGVETQYF. The CDR3 nucleotides read TGTGCCAGCAGTTTATCGGGAGGGGTTGAGACCCAGTACTTC.

This chain links TRBV4-2 with TRBJ2-5; D remains ambiguous. The J call is uncertain, as TRBJ2-7 better fits the DNA end. Germline V lookup: CDR1 LGHNA, CDR2 YNFKEQ. The CDR3 covers 14 residues. The CDR3 spells CASSQALPAFEQYF. CDR3 coding DNA: TGTGCCAGCAGCCAAGCTTTACCAGCTTTCGAGCAGTACTTC.